This TCR beta chain was sequenced for a study of blood T cell repertoires in COVID-19. The overall study: The samples span acute and convalescent COVID-19 from the United States, Italy and Spain. T cells, B-cell-depleted T cells, or PBMCs provided the cDNA or gDNA that served as material.

The germline V gene has CDR1 MDHEN and CDR2 SYDVKM. The CDR3 sequence is 13 residues long. Trimming took 3 bases from V and 7 from J; bases not matched to a gene: 5. Study processing details: Amplified reference gene primers provided the basis for estimating nucleated cell counts. Assay: immunoSEQ multiplex PCR; the TCRdb copy retains only in-frame clones and omits some. D and trimming were read from the DNA, whereas the V and J calls and clone size are those reported in that table. The sample shows a few hundred thousand clones, 80% to 90% of them seen only once. Material: peripheral blood. The V and J genes are TRBV28 and TRBJ1-1; 7 bases fit TRBD1. This sequence was found in a woman in her forties or fifties with acute or convalescent COVID-19. DNA for the CDR3: TGTGCCAGCAGTTTGGGACAGATATTTGAAGCTTTCTTT. Translated: CASSLGQIFEAFF.